This T cell receptor (beta chain) was observed in a study of cytomegalovirus exposure and HLA in healthy donors. Worth noting for this clone: Its antigen is still unknown.

PCR used 60 Vbeta primers and 13 Jbeta primers. Sequencing used immunoSEQ multiplex PCR; TCRdb keeps in-frame clones, though not all of them. The sample holds 170,000 or so clones, more than 80% seen once. Regarding the study as a whole: Usually a TCR sequence was rare, but some public TCRs were found in many donors. In a later analysis, V- and J-gene trimming of beta chains associated with a DCLRE1C missense variant, replicated independently.

Germline loops: CDR1 SGDLS, CDR2 YYNGEE. The V gene lost 0 bases and the J gene lost 1 base, with 10 bases spanning the gap. The CDR3 length is 15 residues. The receptor's source is a boy aged 5 to 17 in good health and CMV-seronegative. The rearrangement joins TRBV9 to TRBJ1-1; D is perhaps TRBD1 (6 bases). Sequencing used PBMCs. CDR3 in DNA: TGTGCCAGCAGCGTAGTAGGGGGGGAGAACACTGAAGCTTTCTTT. Amino acid sequence: CASSVVGGENTEAFF.